What follows is one T cell receptor beta chain and its context. Its antigen is currently not known. The input lacks base qualities; no much larger clone sits a single base away. The data originate from a study of T-cell reconstitution after alpha-beta-depleted transplantation in children (dated by TCRdb to 2015 to 2016). With respect to the entire study: T-cell immune reconstitution after TCRalphabeta/CD19-depleted allogeneic hematopoietic cell transplantation in children was quantitatively tracked in the study by means of TCR repertoire profiling. General conclusions and limits of the study: The apparently early recovery of alphabetaT-cell counts about two months after transplant reportedly depended on only several hundred rapidly expanded clones that came from non-depleted graft cells. The high TCRbeta diversity at day 60 in some patients was ascribed to recipient T cells and intrathymic progenitors that had survived conditioning. Hyperexpanded clone frequencies declined over subsequent months; after one year, T-cell counts and TCRbeta diversity were mostly attributed to newly produced T cells.

The junction shows trimming of 5 bases on V and 5 bases on J, plus 20 bases between the germline ends. From the germline V gene, CDR1 is KGHDR and CDR2 is SFDVKD. The CDR3 spans 16 residues, from the cysteine through the phenylalanine. Only the CDR3 part of the read is kept: 48 bases, read in frame from the first base. The method behind the library was PCR. Sequenced on an Illumina HiSeq 2500. TCR library preparation used molecular barcoding, with unique molecular identifiers applied to normalize quantification of the TCRbeta repertoire. In-frame beta chains were kept once TCRdb had trimmed the public reads at Q25 with fastp and called clones with MiXCR. All rows with the same CDR3 protein become a single entry with the most common DNA and genes. This sample gives about 300,000 distinct CDR3 sequences in total; about 9.4% of them show up just once. The ten largest clones take up 7.5% of the sample.

Reading the label with the study, this specimen's treatment or condition is: allogeneic hematopoietic cell transplantation with graft depleted of TCRalphabeta T cells and CD19 B cells. The transplant recipients were children given TCRalphabeta/CD19-depleted allogeneic hematopoietic cell grafts. Recombination connected TRBV24-1 to TRBJ2-5; a tentative D call is TRBD2 (6 bases match). The specimen was PBMCs, collected before TCRalphabeta/CD19-depleted stem cell transplant. This TCR was sampled from a boy younger than two with acute myeloid leukemia, due to receive a stem cell transplant. The CDR3 protein is CATSVWSGTGRETQYF. The DNA sequence is TGTGCCACCAGTGTTTGGTCCGGGACTGGTCGGGAGACCCAGTACTTC.